One sample yielded the 20 T cell receptor beta chains listed below, sequenced in a study of preoperative IRX-2 immunotherapy in early breast cancer (dated by TCRdb to the late 2010s). Receptor amplification or capture employed the immunoSEQ multiplex PCR assay. The clones in this table, taken by TCRdb from immuneACCESS, are in-frame only. Not every clone is retained; where verified, under half of the shortfall comes from an unresolved V gene, and the cause of the rest is unknown. For this sample there are 25,000 to 30,000 clones; 82% appear just once. Clones ranked in the top ten supply roughly 3.2% of the sample. The treatment or condition label here, explained by the study, means: preoperative locoregional IRX-2 cytokine immunotherapy. This material was acquired from a patient treated with IRX-2 immunotherapy. The receptor source for this set is a human donor with breast cancer.

The chain couples TRBV6-8 to TRBJ1-3; D possibly corresponds to TRBD1 (6 bases). This CDR3 comprises 19 residues. Trimming removed 2 bases from V and 0 bases from J, with 20 bases in between. CDR1 is MNHGY, CDR2 SAAAGT, per germline. Here the CDR3 DNA reads TGTGCCAGCAGTTACCGGTCGTGGGCCAGGGGAAGCTCTGGAAACACCATATATTTT. Its translation is CASSYRSWARGSSGNTIYF.

CDR3 residues: CASSRLTGDGNYGYTF. CDR3 in DNA: TGTGCCAGTAGCCGACTAACAGGGGATGGTAACTATGGCTACACCTTC. The rearrangement links TRBV19 to TRBJ1-2, with 7 positions matching TRBD1. Germline V gene sequence: CDR1 LNHDA, CDR2 SQIVND (reference sequence). V shed 6 bases and J 1 base; nucleotides not matched to a gene: 11. This CDR3 contains 16 residues.

V and J are TRBV30 and TRBJ2-1; either TRBD1 or TRBD2 may supply D (7 bases each). The germline gives CDR1 GTSNPN, CDR2 SVGIG (reference sequence). The CDR3 length is 13 residues. V lost 3 bases and J lost 9, with 15 bases in between. The DNA of the CDR3 is TGTGCCTGGAGGTGGGGAGGGGGCCTTGAGCAGTTCTTC. It yields the protein CAWRWGGGLEQFF.

The CDR3 sequence: CASSTTTGGGGNQPQHF. CDR3 in DNA: TGTGCCAGTAGTACAACGACAGGGGGTGGGGGGAATCAGCCCCAGCATTTT. The V and J genes are TRBV19 and TRBJ1-5; 9 nucleotides align to TRBD1. This CDR3 region has 17 residues. Germline V gene lookup returns CDR1 LNHDA and CDR2 SQIVND (reference sequence). The trim removed 4 bases at V and 4 bases at J, leaving 11 bases unmatched.

The rearrangement uses TRBV28 and TRBJ2-7; 9 bases are shared with TRBD2. Germline V gene data show CDR1 as MDHEN and CDR2 as SYDVKM. The CDR3 runs 14 residues. With V trimmed by 6 bases and J by 3 bases, 6 bases remained unmatched. The CDR3 spells CASRRQREVYEQYF. For the CDR3, the DNA is TGTGCCAGCAGACGACAGCGGGAGGTCTACGAGCAGTACTTC.

This clone was counted only a few times. The chain carries TRBV19 and TRBJ1-1, with TRBD1 matching over 8 bases. The J segment lost 5 bases and the V segment lost 3 bases, leaving 5 bases of the junction unmatched. Per the germline V gene, CDR1 is LNHDA and CDR2 is SQIVND (reference sequence). There are 14 residues in the CDR3. CDR3 sequence: CASSIDRGRTEAFF. Written as DNA, the CDR3 is TGTGCCAGTAGTATCGACAGGGGCAGGACTGAAGCTTTCTTT.

The rearrangement uses TRBV23-1 and TRBJ2-1, with D tentatively TRBD1 (6 bases). TRBV23-1 is flagged as an ORF with uncertain function. The ends were cut back, 6 bases at V and 8 bases at J, with 26 bases in the middle. The CDR3 extends over 17 amino acids. This chain's CDR3 is CASSQGLREQGIYEQFF. CDR3 DNA sequence: TGCGCCAGCAGCCAAGGTCTCCGGGAACAGGGAATCTATGAGCAGTTCTTC.

V gene TRBV6-8 combines with J gene TRBJ1-5; 10 bases are shared with TRBD1. Germline lookup yields CDR1 MNHGY and CDR2 SAAAGT. This CDR3 has 14 residues. Germline trimming cut 6 bases from V and 6 bases from J; bases unmatched to any gene: 5. CDR3 region: CASSGTGEGQPQHF. The CDR3 nucleotides are TGTGCCAGCAGCGGGACAGGGGAAGGTCAGCCCCAGCATTTT.

This clone was seen a handful of times. The V and J genes are TRBV11-3 and TRBJ2-3; 8 bases are shared with TRBD2. There are 15 residues in the CDR3. J lost 5 bases, V lost 2 bases, and 6 bases had no gene match. CDR1 SGHNT and CDR2 YENEEA come from the germline V gene. CDR3 sequence reads: CASSLTAGVIDTQYF. Written as DNA, the CDR3 is TGTGCCAGCAGCTTAACAGCGGGAGTGATAGATACGCAGTATTTT. Variable domain in full (rest from reference TRBV11-3 and TRBJ2-3): EAGVVQSPRYKIIEKKQPVAFWCNPISGHNTLYWYLQNLGQGPELLIRYENEEAVDDSQLPKDRFSAERLKGVDSTLKIQPAELGDSAVYLCASSLTAGVIDTQYFGPGTRLTVL.

In this sample, this clone turned up a few times. The chain carries TRBV29-1 and TRBJ2-2; TRBD2 is a possible D gene (6 bases). V was clipped by 1 base and J by 2 bases, with 8 bases between them. This CDR3 contains 14 residues. Germline loops: CDR1 SQVTM, CDR2 ANQGSEA. The CDR3 sequence is CSVEGGLNTGELFF. The DNA for the CDR3 is TGCAGCGTTGAAGGAGGACTAAACACCGGGGAGCTGTTTTTT.

The chain recombines TRBV5-1 with TRBJ2-1; D unresolved. The germline V gene encodes CDR1 SGHRS and CDR2 YFSETQ. V was cut by 0 bases and J by 4 bases, with 11 bases left in between. CDR3 length: 15 residues. This CDR3 reads CASSLDTISYNEQFF. The CDR3 nucleotides are TGCGCCAGCAGCTTGGACACCATATCGTACAATGAGCAGTTCTTC. Filled out from reference TRBV5-1 and TRBJ2-1, the complete variable domain reads KAGVTQTPRYLIKTRGQQVTLSCSPISGHRSVSWYQQTPGQGLQFLFEYFSETQRNKGNFPGRFSGRQFSNSRSEMNVSTLELGDSALYLCASSLDTISYNEQFFGPGTRLTVL.

The rearrangement links TRBV7-2 to TRBJ2-7; D ambiguous. Germline V CDR1 and CDR2: SGHTA, FQGNSA. The CDR3 is 13 amino acids. V shed 3 bases and J shed 6 bases, with 12 bases lying between them. Here the CDR3 reads CASSFEAGVEQYF. The CDR3 DNA follows: TGTGCCAGCAGCTTCGAAGCTGGGGTCGAGCAGTACTTC.

The V call is TRBV28, the J call TRBJ1-2, with 8 bases fitting TRBD1. The CDR3 loop spans 13 amino acids. Germline V CDR1 and CDR2: MDHEN, SYDVKM. V lost 3 bases, J lost 8 bases, and 5 bases stayed unmatched. In DNA, the CDR3 is TGTGCCAGCAGTTTTCAGGGGGCGAGCGGCTACACCTTC. Translation: CASSFQGASGYTF.

The CDR3 region has the DNA TGTGCCAGCAGTCTGACAGGGGGATATGAAAAACTGTTTTTT. Translating it yields CASSLTGGYEKLFF. The V call is TRBV28, the J call TRBJ1-4; 9 bases are a match to TRBD1. The V segment lost 5 bases and the J segment 6 bases; nucleotides outside the gene matches: 4. The CDR3 covers 14 residues. Germline lookup yields CDR1 MDHEN and CDR2 SYDVKM.

J is TRBJ1-1 and V is TRBV18; D is uncertain. The germline V gene encodes CDR1 KGHSH and CDR2 LQKENI. This CDR3 region has 13 residues. The V gene lost 2 bases and the J gene lost 0 bases, with 4 bases spanning the gap. DNA of the CDR3: TGTGCCAGCTCACCAGGGATGAACACTGAAGCTTTCTTT. Amino acid sequence: CASSPGMNTEAFF.

This clone was seen a single time. The genes are TRBV15 and TRBJ1-2; possible D gene TRBD1, 5 bases. This CDR3 region has 15 residues. V shed 1 base and J shed 3 bases, with 12 bases lying between them. Germline lookup yields CDR1 LNHNV and CDR2 YYDKDF (reference sequence). The CDR3 coding sequence is TGTGCCACCAGCAGAGTAGCCAGGGCTGACTATGGCTACACCTTC. Translation: CATSRVARADYGYTF.

The chain couples TRBV11-3 to TRBJ1-2; D possibly corresponds to TRBD1 (5 bases). The CDR3 is 15 residues long. CDR1 and CDR2 from the germline V gene are SGHNT and YENEEA. Trimming left V 2 bases short and J 0 bases short, with 10 bases between. CDR3 DNA: TGTGCCAGCAGCTTACTGACAGAGACTAACTATGGCTACACCTTC. Translated, it gives CASSLLTETNYGYTF.

In its sample, this clone was seen a few times. The chain recombines TRBV19 with TRBJ2-1, with D possibly being TRBD1 (6 bases). Germline lookup yields CDR1 LNHDA and CDR2 SQIVND (reference sequence). The CDR3 covers 15 residues. The V and J ends lost 5 bases and 1 base respectively, with 12 bases between them. The CDR3: CASSSGVKSYNEQFF. As DNA, the CDR3 is TGTGCCAGTAGTTCAGGGGTAAAATCCTACAATGAGCAGTTCTTC.

This clone came up once. The chain combines TRBV7-1 with TRBJ2-2; perhaps TRBD2 as D (5 bases). TRBV7-1 is marked as an open reading frame, function uncertain. V dropped 4 bases and J dropped 3 bases, with 12 bases sitting between them. This CDR3 comprises 15 residues. The CDR3 region has the DNA TGTGCCAGCAGCTTATTCGGGCGGGACACCGGGGAGCTGTTTTTT. It specifies CASSLFGRDTGELFF.

The chain joins TRBV7-8 to TRBJ2-2; no definite D call. The V end was cut by 4 bases, the J end by 4 bases, with 7 bases between. CDR1 and CDR2 (germline): SGHVS, FQNEAQ. This CDR3 has 13 residues. CDR3 nucleotides: TGTGCCAGCAGCTCGCTAGGCACCGGGGAGCTGTTTTTT. This sequence encodes CASSSLGTGELFF.